Shown below are 2 T cell receptor beta chains from a single sample sequenced in a study of shared T cell receptors in the human thymus. Some clones are missing from TCRdb's copy, which holds only in-frame ones; the method was immunoSEQ multiplex PCR. The sample includes some 400,000 clones, 95% of them seen just once. Sequencing was carried out using thymocytes. The receptors derive from a human donor.

The V and J genes are TRBV19 and TRBJ1-5; D not certain. The CDR3 is made up of 12 amino acids. The V gene lost 5 bases and the J gene lost 4 bases, with 6 bases spanning the gap. In germline, CDR1 is LNHDA, CDR2 SQIVND (reference sequence). CDR3 nucleotides: TGTGCCAGTAGTGTAGGAAATCAGCCCCAGCATTTT. Translation gives CASSVGNQPQHF.

The rearrangement joins TRBV9 to TRBJ2-3, with 8 bases matching TRBD1. Losses at the gene ends were 0 bases for V and 2 bases for J; bases not matched to a gene: 8. The CDR3 sequence is 17 residues long. Germline loops: CDR1 SGDLS, CDR2 YYNGEE. CDR3 loop: CASSVVGGTGNTDTQYF. CDR3 nucleotide sequence: TGTGCCAGCAGCGTAGTAGGGGGGACAGGAAACACAGATACGCAGTATTTT.